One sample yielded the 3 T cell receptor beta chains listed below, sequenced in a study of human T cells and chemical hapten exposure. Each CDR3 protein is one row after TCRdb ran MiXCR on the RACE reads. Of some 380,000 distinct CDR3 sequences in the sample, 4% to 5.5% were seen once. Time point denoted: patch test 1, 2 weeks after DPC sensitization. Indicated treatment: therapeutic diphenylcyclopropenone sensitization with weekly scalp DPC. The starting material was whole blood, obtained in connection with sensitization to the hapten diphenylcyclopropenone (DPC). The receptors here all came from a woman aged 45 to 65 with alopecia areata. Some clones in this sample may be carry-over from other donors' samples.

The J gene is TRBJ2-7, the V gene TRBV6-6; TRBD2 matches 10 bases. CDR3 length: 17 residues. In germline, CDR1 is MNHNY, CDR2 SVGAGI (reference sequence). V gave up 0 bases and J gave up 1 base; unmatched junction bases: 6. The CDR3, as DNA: TGTGCCAGCAGTTACTCACCTAGCGGGAGCCAATCCTACGAGCAGTACTTC. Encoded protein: CASSYSPSGSQSYEQYF.

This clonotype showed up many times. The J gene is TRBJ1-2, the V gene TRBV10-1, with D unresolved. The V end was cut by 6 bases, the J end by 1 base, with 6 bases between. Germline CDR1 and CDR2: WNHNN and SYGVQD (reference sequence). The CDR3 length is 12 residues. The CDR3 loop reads CASRTRNYGYTF. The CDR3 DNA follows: TGCGCCAGCAGGACACGTAACTATGGCTACACCTTC.

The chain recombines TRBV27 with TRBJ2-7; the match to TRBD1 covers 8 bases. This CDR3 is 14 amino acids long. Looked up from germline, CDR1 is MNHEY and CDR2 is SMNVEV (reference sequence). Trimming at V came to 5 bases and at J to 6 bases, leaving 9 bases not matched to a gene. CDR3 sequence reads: CASSPLQGAGEQYF. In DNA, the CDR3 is TGTGCCAGCAGTCCCCTTCAGGGGGCCGGCGAGCAGTACTTC.